This T cell receptor (beta chain) was captured by sequencing in a study of blood T cell repertoires in COVID-19. Study processing details: Amplification of reference gene primers provided the estimated nucleated cell counts. Sequenced by immunoSEQ multiplex PCR; TCRdb stores in-frame clones only, minus some. That table is the source of V, J and clone size, and D and trimming were worked out from the DNA. The sample shows over 100,000 clones, around 87% of them seen only once. During active infection, Seattle patients enrolled and were then monitored through disease. The CDR3 has 14 amino acids. The germline V and J ends were trimmed by 1 base and 5 bases, with 9 bases remaining between them. Germline CDR1 and CDR2: SEHNR and FQNEAQ (reference sequence).

The V call is TRBV7-9, the J call TRBJ2-1, with D possibly being TRBD2 (6 bases). The sample comprised peripheral blood. This TCR was recovered from a woman aged 50 to 60 with COVID-19, enrolled during active disease. In DNA, the CDR3 is TGTGCCAGCAGCTTAGAGGGACTCCACAATGAGCAGTTCTTC. This encodes CASSLEGLHNEQFF. Variable domain in full (rest from reference TRBV7-9 and TRBJ2-1): DTGVSQNPRHKITKRGQNVTFRCDPISEHNRLYWYRQTLGQGPEFLTYFQNEAQLEKSRLLSDRFSAERPKGSFSTLEIQRTEQGDSAMYLCASSLEGLHNEQFFGPGTRLTVL.